The entry below gives a single TCR beta chain sequence along with its context. The antigen is undetermined. This specimen comes from a study of T cells in localized non-small cell lung cancer. Notes on the study in general: Uninvolved nearby lung showed the greatest T cell clonality, exceeding that found in tumor. Because sequencing included only one region (of the tumor), heterogeneity remains possible. Turning up in adjacent lung were a median roughly 62 of the top 100 tumor clones. With higher T cell density in blood came longer overall survival.

The V gene's germline CDR1 is SQVTM and CDR2 ANQGSEA. This CDR3 comprises 14 residues. Only in-frame clones appear in the TCRdb table, and some are missing; sequencing was by immunoSEQ multiplex PCR. Seen here are about 1,600 clones, over 20% observed once, and the top ten hold approximately 19%. This chain joins TRBV29-1 and TRBJ1-1, with TRBD1 as a possible D gene (5 bases). This specimen consisted of lung tumor tissue, obtained before any cancer treatment. This TCR came from a male donor aged 60 or over with stage II squamous cell lung carcinoma. This CDR3 is CRVRGPEGNTEAFF. The CDR3 DNA is TGCAGGGTACGGGGACCGGAGGGGAACACTGAAGCTTTCTTT. The full variable domain, with the rest looked up from reference TRBV29-1 and TRBJ1-1, is SAVISQKPSRDICQRGTSLTIQCQVDSQVTMMFWYRQQPGQSLTLIATANQGSEATYESGFVIDKFPISRPNLTFSTLTVSNMSPEDSSIYLCRVRGPEGNTEAFFGQGTRLTVV.